These 32 T cell receptor beta chains came from one sample sequenced in a study of shared clonotypes between healthy human individuals (dated by TCRdb to about 2020). Libraries came from the immunoSEQ multiplex PCR assay. Entries here come from immuneACCESS through TCRdb and include only in-frame sequences with V and J called. Some clones fail to appear in such tables; in the studies checked, an unresolved V gene covers under half of the shortfall, and the cause of the remainder is unknown. The sample table shows more than 400,000 clones, and around 85% are seen once. The ten largest clonotypes hold over 9.5% of the sample. The sample taken for sequencing was PBMCs. Every receptor here comes from a woman in her 40s in good health. Some clones in this sample may be carry-over from other donors' samples.

The genes are TRBV7-9 and TRBJ1-1; D not resolved. Trimming pared 5 bases from V and 4 bases from J, leaving 8 bases between. Germline CDR1 reads SEHNR; CDR2 reads FQNEAQ (reference sequence). The CDR3 spans 12 residues. CDR3 coding DNA: TGTGCCAGCAGCGTGGGCGGCACTGAAGCTTTCTTT. It translates to CASSVGGTEAFF.

Worth noting for this clone: A far larger clone is only one base removed, so a read error is likely. The sample contains more than one DNA sequence encoding this CDR3. V usage is TRBV7-2 and J usage is TRBJ1-1; no clear D gene. The CDR3 extends over 13 amino acids. The germline CDR1 and CDR2 sequences are SGHTA and FQGNSA. CDR3 sequence: CASSFGSNTEAFF. The CDR3 region has the DNA TGTGCTAGCAGCTTCGGCTCGAACACTGAAGCTTTCTTT.

A word on this clone: One base separates it from a far larger clone, so it is likely a read error. The CDR3 coding sequence is TGCGCCAGCAGCTTCTGGCCGGGAGACTCGACAGATTCGAACACTGAAGCTTTCTTT. Encoded protein: CASSFWPGDSTDSNTEAFF. J is TRBJ1-1 and V is TRBV5-1; D perhaps matches TRBD1 (5 bases). V was shortened by 2 bases and J by 1 base, with 24 bases between the two germline ends. CDR1 SGHRS and CDR2 YFSETQ come from the germline V gene. The CDR3 spans 19 residues.

This clone was seen once. The V call is TRBV5-1, the J call TRBJ1-2; D remains ambiguous. CDR1 is SGHRS and CDR2 is YFSETQ in the germline V gene. The CDR3 contains 15 residues. Trimming left V 0 bases short and J 0 bases short, with 9 bases between. This CDR3 is CASSLAVVSNYGYTF. For the CDR3, the DNA is TGCGCCAGCAGCTTGGCCGTGGTGTCTAACTATGGCTACACCTTC.

V and J are TRBV28 and TRBJ1-1, with TRBD1 matching over 7 bases. V trimming: 5 bases; J trimming: 12 bases; junction bases outside the gene matches: 18. From germline, CDR1 is MDHEN and CDR2 SYDVKM. CDR3 length equals 15 residues. CDR3 protein: CASSSPDRSNTGTFF. CDR3 sequence (DNA): TGTGCCAGCAGTAGCCCGGACAGGTCGAACACTGGAACTTTCTTT.

This chain uses TRBV28 with TRBJ2-2; D may be TRBD2 (5 bases). Germline lookup yields CDR1 MDHEN and CDR2 SYDVKM. The CDR3 has 17 residues. V was trimmed by 3 bases and J by 0 bases, leaving 14 bases between them. The CDR3 nucleotides read TGTGCCAGCAGTTTGGCGGGTTCCTTGGCGAACACCGGGGAGCTGTTTTTT. It yields the protein CASSLAGSLANTGELFF.

The chain uses TRBV4-2 and TRBJ2-2; D ambiguous. This CDR3 region has 14 residues. Germline CDR1 is LGHNA and CDR2 is YNFKEQ. V dropped 5 bases and J dropped 1 base, with 8 bases sitting between them. DNA of the CDR3: TGTGCCAGCAGCTTAATGGGGAACACCGGGGAGCTGTTTTTT. It encodes CASSLMGNTGELFF.

The chain recombines TRBV29-1 with TRBJ2-3; the D gene is possibly TRBD2 (5 bases). Germline V lookup: CDR1 SQVTM, CDR2 ANQGSEA. V was pared by 6 bases and J by 6 bases, with 13 bases between. The CDR3 covers 12 residues. The CDR3 DNA reads as TGCAGCGTCCTCACACTAGGCGATACGCAGTATTTT. This sequence encodes CSVLTLGDTQYF.

Points on this clone: One base separates it from a far larger clone, so it is likely a read error. V usage is TRBV5-1 and J usage is TRBJ2-2; the D gene is possibly TRBD2 (6 bases). The CDR3 is 15 amino acids. The ends were cut back, 4 bases at V and 5 bases at J, with 15 bases in the middle. Germline V gives CDR1 SGHRS, CDR2 YFSETQ. The CDR3 DNA sequence: TGCGCCAGCAGCGGTCCTTTCGGGGGAACCGGGGAGCTGTTTTTT. Amino acid sequence: CASSGPFGGTGELFF.

This clone was detected only a few times. The sample holds other DNA sequences that translate to the same CDR3. Here the CDR3 DNA reads TGCGCCAGCAGCCAAGCGGCCGTAGGCGGCTACGAGCAGTACTTC. Its protein product is CASSQAAVGGYEQYF. The V call is TRBV4-3, the J call TRBJ2-7; D unclear. Germline assignment: CDR1 LGHNA and CDR2 YSLEER. The CDR3 is 15 residues long. V dropped 1 base and J dropped 3 bases, with 13 bases sitting between them.

CDR3 amino acids: CASGVAGVDTQHF. The CDR3 bases are TGTGCCAGCGGAGTAGCGGGAGTCGATACGCAGCATTTT. This sequence joins TRBV7-2 and TRBJ2-3; D is ambiguous. Matching the DNA end better, TRBJ1-5 makes the J call doubtful. This CDR3 region has 13 residues. CDR1 SGHTA and CDR2 FQGNSA come from the germline V gene.

This sequence joins TRBV28 and TRBJ1-2; D not resolved. The CDR3 is 14 residues long. Per germline, CDR1 MDHEN and CDR2 SYDVKM. Deletions cut 2 bases from V and 5 bases from J, with 12 bases between. CDR3 nucleotides: TGTGCCAGCAGTTTAGTTCAGGTCGGATATGGCTACACCTTC. Protein: CASSLVQVGYGYTF.

The CDR3 bases are TGTGCCACCGCAGAGATGAACACTGAAGCTTTCTTT. Its translation: CATAEMNTEAFF. The J gene is TRBJ1-1, the V gene TRBV15; D is undetermined. The CDR3 sequence is 12 residues long. V shed 8 bases and J shed 0 bases, with 7 bases lying between them. Germline V CDR1 and CDR2: LNHNV, YYDKDF (reference sequence).

The V gene is TRBV19, the J gene TRBJ1-4; perhaps TRBD1 as D (5 bases). The germline V gene has CDR1 LNHDA and CDR2 SQIVND (reference sequence). The CDR3 extends over 13 amino acids. With 3 bases removed from V and 8 bases from J, the gap between germline ends came to 10 bases. The CDR3 is CASSIGAGEKLFF. The CDR3 DNA reads TGTGCCAGTAGTATCGGGGCCGGAGAAAAACTGTTTTTT.

The chain combines TRBV28 with TRBJ2-4, with D uncertain. V was cut by 2 bases and J by 3 bases, with 14 bases left in between. CDR1 and CDR2 from the germline V gene are MDHEN and SYDVKM. CDR3 length: 16 amino acids. CDR3 sequence (DNA): TGTGCCAGCAGTTTAGGTCCGGGTGTGGGCAAAAACATTCAGTACTTC. Residues: CASSLGPGVGKNIQYF. Variable domain in full (rest from reference TRBV28 and TRBJ2-4): DVKVTQSSRYLVKRTGEKVFLECVQDMDHENMFWYRQDPGLGLRLIYFSYDVKMKEKGDIPEGYSVSREKKERFSLILESASTNQTSMYLCASSLGPGVGKNIQYFGAGTRLSVL.

The genes are TRBV5-1 and TRBJ1-4; 12 positions agree with TRBD1. The germline V gene has CDR1 SGHRS and CDR2 YFSETQ. The CDR3 is 15 amino acids. J gave up 7 bases and V 4 bases, and 5 bases lay outside the gene matches. The CDR3 protein is CASSPGTGGVEKLFF. Written as DNA, the CDR3 is TGCGCCAGCAGCCCTGGGACAGGGGGCGTTGAAAAACTGTTTTTT.

The chain employs TRBV30 and TRBJ1-6; TRBD1 agrees at 10 bases. From germline, CDR1 is GTSNPN and CDR2 SVGIG (reference sequence). The CDR3 extends over 14 amino acids. Losses at the gene ends were 1 base for V and 10 bases for J; bases not matched to a gene: 4. The CDR3 coding sequence is TGTGCCTGGAGTGCAGGACAGGGGGGATCACCCCTCCACTTT. This gives the protein CAWSAGQGGSPLHF.

The V gene is TRBV7-2, the J gene TRBJ2-2; D may be TRBD1 or TRBD2 (5 bases each). Germline CDR1 and CDR2: SGHTA and FQGNSA. Trimming left V 1 base short and J 5 bases short, with 8 bases between. This CDR3 is built from 14 residues. CDR3 sequence reads: CASSLGGVTGELFF. The CDR3 bases are TGTGCCAGCAGCTTAGGAGGGGTGACCGGGGAGCTGTTTTTT.

The CDR3 DNA sequence: TGTGCCAGCAGCGTAGAAGGGGGATCTAGGTTAGATACGCAGTATTTT. This encodes CASSVEGGSRLDTQYF. The V and J genes are TRBV9 and TRBJ2-3; D might be TRBD1 (6 bases). Trimming took off 0 bases at V and 5 bases at J, with 16 bases between the two ends. From germline, CDR1 is SGDLS and CDR2 YYNGEE. This CDR3 region has 16 residues.

The chain is built from TRBV15 and TRBJ2-3; possibly TRBD1 for D (6 bases). Per the germline V gene, CDR1 is LNHNV and CDR2 is YYDKDF (reference sequence). Trimming stripped 8 bases from V and 4 bases from J, with 16 bases between. This CDR3 has 14 residues. The chain's CDR3 is CATSRGQVPDTQYF. The CDR3 coding sequence is TGTGCCACCTCCAGGGGCCAGGTCCCAGATACGCAGTATTTT.

As DNA, the CDR3 is TGTGCCAGCAGCTTATATCCCCCTGACAGGTTGAGGCCGTTCTTC. Its translation: CASSLYPPDRLRPFF. The chain is built from TRBV5-6 and TRBJ2-1; possibly TRBD1 for D (6 bases). Trimming took off 2 bases at V and 15 bases at J, with 24 bases between the two ends. The germline V gene has CDR1 SGHDT and CDR2 YYEEEE. This CDR3 is built from 15 residues.

With respect to this clone: One base away lies a much larger clone, so this may be a sequencing read error. V is TRBV29-1 and J is TRBJ2-7; 8 bases agree with TRBD1. Germline V lookup: CDR1 SQVTM, CDR2 ANQGSEA. The CDR3 is 14 amino acids. The CDR3 DNA reads as TGCGGCGTGGAGCACGGGACAGGTTCATCCGAGCAGTACTTC. Translated: CGVEHGTGSSEQYF.

This clone was seen ten or more times. This sequence joins TRBV5-1 and TRBJ1-4; 8 nucleotides line up with TRBD1. V was pared by 4 bases and J by 0 bases, with 11 bases of the junction left unmatched. The CDR3 covers 18 residues. The germline V gene has CDR1 SGHRS and CDR2 YFSETQ. The chain's CDR3 is CASSKDRVGAATNEKLFF. Here the CDR3 DNA reads TGCGCCAGCAGCAAGGACAGGGTTGGAGCCGCAACTAATGAAAAACTGTTTTTT.

This clone was detected only a few times. This chain joins TRBV7-2 and TRBJ2-4; D call uncertain. The CDR3 runs to 12 residues. V shed 4 bases and J shed 8 bases, with 9 bases lying between them. Germline V gene sequence: CDR1 SGHTA, CDR2 FQGNSA. The CDR3 bases are TGTGCCAGCAGCTCCGCCGCGGACATTCAGTACTTC. As protein: CASSSAADIQYF. The whole variable domain, remainder taken from reference TRBV7-2 and TRBJ2-4, is GAGVSQSPSNKVTEKGKDVELRCDPISGHTALYWYRQSLGQGLEFLIYFQGNSAPDKSGLPSDRFSAERTGGSVSTLTIQRTQQEDSAVYLCASSSAADIQYFGAGTRLSVL.

The chain couples TRBV6-4 to TRBJ2-3, with 7 nucleotides matching TRBD2. Per the germline V gene, CDR1 is MRHNA and CDR2 is SNTAGT. With V trimmed by 2 bases and J by 4 bases, 3 bases remained unmatched. The CDR3 has 14 amino acids. The CDR3 spells CASSDGEGSDTQYF. CDR3 bases: TGTGCCAGCAGTGACGGGGAGGGGTCAGATACGCAGTATTTT.

In the case of this clone: Given a far larger clone just one base away, this is likely a sequencing read error. This chain joins TRBV11-2 and TRBJ1-1; D is unresolved. The CDR3 covers 19 residues. The germline CDR1 and CDR2 sequences are SGHAT and FQNNGV. Trimming removed 1 base at V and 2 bases at J, with 23 bases between. For the CDR3, the DNA is TGTGCCAGCAGCTTAGTGGGTCGGTGGGATACAGAGATTAACACTGAAGCTTTCTTT. Translation gives CASSLVGRWDTEINTEAFF.

The chain uses TRBV19 and TRBJ2-3; 9 positions match TRBD2. Looked up from germline, CDR1 is LNHDA and CDR2 is SQIVND (reference sequence). V lost 3 bases to trimming and J lost 4 bases; unmatched junction nucleotides: 8. CDR3 size: 16 residues. This CDR3 is CASSMAAGGGADTQYF. The CDR3 nucleotides are TGTGCCAGTAGTATGGCAGCGGGAGGTGGGGCAGATACGCAGTATTTT.

There are a few counts of this clone. The gene calls are TRBV7-9 and TRBJ2-5; D uncertain. Trimming cost V 0 bases and J 5 bases, with 4 bases left between them. CDR3 length: 12 amino acids. Germline V gene sequence: CDR1 SEHNR, CDR2 FQNEAQ (reference sequence). CDR3 amino acids: CASSLARETQYF. The CDR3 DNA reads as TGTGCCAGCAGCTTAGCGAGGGAGACCCAGTACTTC.

With regard to this clone: A read error likely explains this, since a far larger clone differs by one base. Additional DNA sequences in this sample encode the identical CDR3. V usage is TRBV29-1 and J usage is TRBJ2-1; D unclear. The CDR3 covers 12 residues. Germline CDR1 reads SQVTM; CDR2 reads ANQGSEA. Trimming left V 6 bases short and J 3 bases short, with 9 bases between. CDR3: CSVPEFYNEQFF. The CDR3 DNA reads as TGCAGCGTCCCTGAGTTCTACAATGAGCAGTTCTTC.

The CDR3 reads CASSLGGGGNQPQHF. Here the CDR3 DNA reads TGTGCCAGCAGTTTAGGGGGCGGCGGCAATCAGCCCCAGCATTTT. This rearrangement joins TRBV28 to TRBJ1-5; D may be TRBD1 (6 bases). V shed 2 bases and J shed 2 bases, with 10 bases lying between them. The germline gives CDR1 MDHEN, CDR2 SYDVKM. The CDR3 sequence is 15 residues long.

Here the CDR3 reads CASSRRGAGNTQYF. As DNA, the CDR3 is TGTGCCAGCAGCCGAAGGGGAGCGGGGAATACGCAGTATTTT. V is TRBV14 and J is TRBJ2-3; 7 positions match TRBD2. V lost 4 bases to trimming and J lost 7 bases; unmatched junction nucleotides: 8. Germline-derived CDR1 and CDR2 are SGHDN and FVKESK. The CDR3 loop spans 14 amino acids.

The chain recombines TRBV5-6 with TRBJ2-2; a possible D gene is TRBD2 (6 bases). The CDR3 spans 16 residues. The V end was cut by 3 bases, the J end by 0 bases, with 12 bases between. CDR1 is SGHDT and CDR2 is YYEEEE in the germline V gene. The CDR3 is CASSWGLHANTGELFF. The CDR3 region has the DNA TGTGCCAGCAGCTGGGGACTTCACGCGAACACCGGGGAGCTGTTTTTT.